This T cell receptor beta chain was recorded in a study of T-cell reconstitution after alpha-beta-depleted transplantation in children. Findings and limits, study-wide: T-cell counts and diversity were attributed mostly to newly produced T cells one year after transplant. The origin of alpha-beta T cells about two months after transplant was reportedly several hundred expanded graft clones. Some patients showed high day-60 TCRbeta diversity, which derived from surviving recipient T cells and thymic progenitors.

This clonotype was observed a few times. What it binds is unknown. CDR3 length: 17 amino acids. The germline CDR1 and CDR2 sequences are SGHRS and YFSETQ. V lost 4 bases and J lost 4; bases outside the gene matches: 9. TCRbeta library construction was performed incorporating unique molecular identifiers. TCRdb passed the PCR reads through MiXCR, listing each CDR3 protein once. The sample gives roughly 420,000 distinct CDR3 sequences, roughly 15% of which show up once; roughly 29% is in the top ten. This receptor was taken from a boy less than two years old who had a stem cell transplant for Wiskott-Aldrich syndrome, so the T cells may come from the graft donor. The sequencing here drew on PBMCs, mostly from graft donor cells, taken 360 days after TCRalphabeta/CD19-depleted stem cell transplant. The chain links TRBV5-1 to TRBJ2-6; 9 positions match TRBD1. The CDR3 protein is CASSITGTGIGANVLTF. For the CDR3, the DNA is TGCGCCAGCAGCATAACCGGGACAGGGATCGGGGCCAACGTCCTGACTTTC. The whole variable domain, filled in from reference TRBV5-1 and TRBJ2-6, reads KAGVTQTPRYLIKTRGQQVTLSCSPISGHRSVSWYQQTPGQGLQFLFEYFSETQRNKGNFPGRFSGRQFSNSRSEMNVSTLELGDSALYLCASSITGTGIGANVLTFGAGSRLTVL.